This T cell receptor beta chain was retrieved from a study of blood T cells in healthy people across ages. Findings and caveats of the study: Naive and antigen-experienced cells could not be conclusively compared, given unsorted PBMCs. The study regarded diversity estimates from one million T cells as underestimates. Compared with aged donors, long-lived donors showed fewer expanded clones, suggesting selection.

The CDR3 is 14 residues long. Germline V gives CDR1 LGHDT, CDR2 YNNKEL (reference sequence). Trimming cost V 5 bases and J 4 bases, with 15 bases left between them. This clonotype was observed a few times. Its specificity is not known. Next came a second PCR, run for about 6 to 12 cycles, which used a sample-barcoded 5' primer along with a J-beta primer mix. Every cDNA molecule bore a tag from a template-switch adaptor containing 12 random nucleotides. A single record per CDR3 protein comes from TCRdb applying MiXCR to the 5' RACE reads. The table has approximately 850,000 distinct CDR3 sequences, 58% seen once.

This rearrangement joins TRBV3-1 to TRBJ2-7; D gene unclear. This receptor was obtained from a young man in good health. Material for sequencing was blood. The CDR3 spells CASSILQTSYEQYF. CDR3 sequence (DNA): TGTGCCAGCAGCATACTACAGACTTCTTACGAGCAGTACTTC.